These T cell receptor beta chains were read from a single sample in a study of OX40 agonist ivuxolimab in advanced cancers. Method: immunoSEQ multiplex PCR; TCRdb's copy keeps in-frame clones and lacks some. The data show fewer than 90,000 clones, about 91% seen once. The sequencing used CD4+ or CD8+ T cells sorted from blood, collected in a trial of the OX40 agonist ivuxolimab. These receptors came from an adult with an advanced solid tumor such as melanoma, head and neck, liver or kidney cancer. Both conserved end residues are part of each CDR3. The D gene is left open where the match is weak. Clone size appears in some rows only: once, few, many, or a class for an expanded clone.

V	J	size	D	DNA	CDR3
TRBV5-4	TRBJ2-5	.	TRBD2	TGTGCCAGCAGCTTGGGGGGCGGGAGGGCCTCAGTTGGTGAGACCCAGTACTTC	CASSLGGGRASVGETQYF
TRBV18	TRBJ1-1	.	.	TGTGCCAGCTCACCAGCGGGACACCCGAACACTGAAGCTTTCTTT	CASSPAGHPNTEAFF
TRBV11-2	TRBJ2-1	.	TRBD1	TGTGCCAGCAGCTTAGATCGTGGGACAGTGGTCTACAATGAGCAGTTCTTC	CASSLDRGTVVYNEQFF
TRBV25-1	TRBJ2-1	.	.	TGTGCCAGCAGTGACCTAACAGGGTTCCATGAGCAGTTCTTC	CASSDLTGFHEQFF
TRBV30	TRBJ1-1	.	.	TGTGCCTGGAGTGTACGACCGAACACTGAAGCTTTCTTT	CAWSVRPNTEAFF
TRBV2	TRBJ2-7	.	.	TGTGCCAGCATGTGGCGGGAACGCTACGAGCAGTACTTC	CASMWRERYEQYF
TRBV6-6	TRBJ2-1	.	TRBD1	TGTGCCAGCAGTTACTGGGACAGGGGAAATCAGAATGAGCAGTTCTTC	CASSYWDRGNQNEQFF
TRBV30	TRBJ2-6	.	.	TGTGCCTGGAGTGGCGGCCCTGGGGCCAACGTCCTGACTTTC	CAWSGGPGANVLTF
TRBV6-1	TRBJ1-5	.	.	TGTGCCAGCGAAAACCAGGTTAACCAGCCCCAGCATTTT	CASENQVNQPQHF
TRBV7-9	TRBJ2-7	.	.	TGTGCCAGCAGTCAAGGACCGGGAAGGTCCTACGAGCAGTACTTC	CASSQGPGRSYEQYF
TRBV5-1	TRBJ2-5	.	.	TGCGCCAGCAGCTTCTCCGGCAGAGAGACCCAGTACTTC	CASSFSGRETQYF
TRBV7-3	TRBJ2-1	.	TRBD1	TGTGCCAGCAGCTTCGGACAGGGGGCTATAGATGAGCAGTTCTTC	CASSFGQGAIDEQFF
TRBV10-3	TRBJ2-3	.	.	TGTGCCATCAGTGATGCTTTGAACACGGATACGCAGTATTTT	CAISDALNTDTQYF
TRBV5-4	TRBJ2-7	few	TRBD2	TGTGCCAGCCACCTAGCGGGAGCAGTCTACGAGCAGTACTTC	CASHLAGAVYEQYF
TRBV7-2	TRBJ2-6	.	.	TGTGCCAGCAGCTTAGCGGGGGGGACAGGCGGGGCCAACGTCCTGACTTTC	CASSLAGGTGGANVLTF
TRBV7-2	TRBJ1-1	.	TRBD1	TGTGCCAGCAGCGTCATGGGACAGGGGAACACTGAAGCTTTCTTT	CASSVMGQGNTEAFF
TRBV28	TRBJ2-5	.	TRBD1	TGTGCCAGCAGTTTACCTGGGACAGTAGAGACCCAGTACTTC	CASSLPGTVETQYF
TRBV10-2	TRBJ2-2	once	.	TGCGCCAGCAGATTGGAGGGAGTCGGGGCCGGGGAGCTGTTTTTT	CASRLEGVGAGELFF
TRBV5-1	TRBJ2-1	.	TRBD2	TGCGCCAGCAGCGCGACTAGCGGGCCTAACAATGAGCAGTTCTTC	CASSATSGPNNEQFF
TRBV6-6	TRBJ1-1	.	.	TGTGCCAGCAGTTACGGGCAGGTTAACACTGAAGCTTTCTTT	CASSYGQVNTEAFF
TRBV4-2	TRBJ2-2	.	.	TGTGCCAGCAGCCAGGATAGCGGAAACACCGGGGAGCTGTTTTTT	CASSQDSGNTGELFF
TRBV19	TRBJ1-2	.	TRBD1	TGTGCCAGTAGTATAGATTCCATCAGTCGACAGGGCGGAGGCTACACCTTC	CASSIDSISRQGGGYTF
TRBV18	TRBJ1-1	once	TRBD1	TGTGCCAGCTCACGTTCCACAGGGGCGAATGAAGCTTTCTTT	CASSRSTGANEAFF
TRBV4-1	TRBJ2-7	.	.	TGCGCCAGCAGCCAGCAGTGGTTGTCCTACGAGCAGTACTTC	CASSQQWLSYEQYF
TRBV21-1	TRBJ2-3	.	.	TGTGCCAGGACCGTTTTCGACGGACGAGATACGCAGTATTTT	CARTVFDGRDTQYF
TRBV11-2	TRBJ2-2	.	.	TGTGCCAGCGGCCCGTTCAGCCACAGCACCGGGGAGCTGTTTTTT	CASGPFSHSTGELFF
TRBV6-4	TRBJ2-7	.	.	TGTGCCAGCAGTGACGAAACGGAGGGGTCACGGAGGGACGCAGCGACCTACGAGCAGTACTTC	CASSDETEGSRRDAATYEQYF
TRBV7-2	TRBJ2-1	.	TRBD2	TGTGCCAGCAGCTTAGCTAGCGGGAGTAGCTCCTACAATGAGCAGTTCTTC	CASSLASGSSSYNEQFF
TRBV27	TRBJ2-1	.	.	TGTGCCAGCACCCGGCGCGGGTTCAGCTCCTACAATGAGCAGTTCTTC	CASTRRGFSSYNEQFF
TRBV9	TRBJ2-3	.	TRBD2	TGTGCCAGCAGCCCCTTGGGGGGGATAGGCTCAGATACGCAGTATTTT	CASSPLGGIGSDTQYF
TRBV19	TRBJ1-5	few	.	TGTGCCAGTGCCAAGGGAGACAGGAACAATCAGCCCCAGCATTTT	CASAKGDRNNQPQHF
TRBV5-1	TRBJ2-1	.	TRBD1	TGCGCCAGCAGCGCCGGGACAGGGGGCAATGAGCAGTTCTTC	CASSAGTGGNEQFF
TRBV18	TRBJ2-7	.	TRBD2	TGTGCCAGCTCACCACCGTGGGCGGGAGGGGCCTACGAGCAGTACTTC	CASSPPWAGGAYEQYF
TRBV7-2	TRBJ2-1	few	TRBD2	TGTGCCAGCAGCCCCCTTGGACTAGTGTCTTACAATGAGCAGTTCTTC	CASSPLGLVSYNEQFF
TRBV7-9	TRBJ1-4	.	TRBD1	TGTGCCAGCAGCCCGGGGGACAGGGGGCGAGTTGAAAAACTGTTTTTT	CASSPGDRGRVEKLFF
TRBV29-1	TRBJ2-1	.	.	TGCAGCGTTGGGGCCCACTGGGTGGATGAGCAGTTCTTC	CSVGAHWVDEQFF
TRBV7-2	TRBJ2-3	.	.	TGTGCCAGCAGCTTAGGAGCGGCACCCCGCGGAGATACGCAGTATTTT	CASSLGAAPRGDTQYF
TRBV7-9	TRBJ1-5	.	.	TGTGCCAGCAGCCCTAACCCGAGCAATCAGCCCCAGCATTTT	CASSPNPSNQPQHF
TRBV19	TRBJ1-5	.	TRBD1	TGTGCCAGTAGTAGACTTGGACAGGGCCGTCAGCCCCAGCATTTT	CASSRLGQGRQPQHF
TRBV29-1	TRBJ2-1	.	TRBD1	TGCAGCGTTGAAGAGGGACAGGGAGGTGAGCAGTTCTTC	CSVEEGQGGEQFF
TRBV19	TRBJ2-2	.	TRBD1	TGTGCCAGTATGGGGACAGGGGGTTCGGTGCGGGGTACCGGGGAGCTGTTTTTT	CASMGTGGSVRGTGELFF
TRBV6-5	TRBJ2-3	.	.	TGTGCCGGCCGAACGGGAGAGGCGGCAGATACGCAGTATTTT	CAGRTGEAADTQYF
TRBV7-2	TRBJ2-3	.	.	TGTGCCAGCAGCTTAGCGGGCGGGGCCACAGATACGCAGTATTTT	CASSLAGGATDTQYF
TRBV5-1	TRBJ2-1	.	.	TGCGCCAGCAGCTTCCCAGGCGGCGAGGGCAGTGAGCAGTTCTTC	CASSFPGGEGSEQFF
TRBV10-3	TRBJ2-3	.	TRBD1	TGTGCCATCAGTGAGTCGTCAGGGGGTCGCGCAGATACGCAGTATTTT	CAISESSGGRADTQYF
TRBV6-5	TRBJ2-7	.	TRBD2	TGTGCCAGCAGTTTACATACTAGCGGGCTTTCCTACGAGCAGTACTTC	CASSLHTSGLSYEQYF
TRBV18	TRBJ2-7	.	TRBD1	TGTGCCAGCTCACTCGAACAGGGGTACGAGCAGTACTTC	CASSLEQGYEQYF